Sequencing of this T cell receptor (beta chain) was carried out in a study of blood T cells in healthy people across ages. Broader study findings: Roughly linearly, TCR beta diversity per million T cells fell as age increased.

Researchers isolated at least 7 million PBMCs per sample. To note about this clonotype: The antigen is not known.

PCR was performed a second time for about 7 to 12 cycles using a sample-barcoded 5' primer and a J-beta primer mix. A template-switch adaptor with 12 random nucleotides tagged each cDNA molecule. TCRdb reanalysed the 5' RACE reads using MiXCR and keeps one entry per CDR3 protein. This table has about 1 million distinct CDR3 sequences, more than 35% appearing once. Sequences were obtained from blood. The receptor was derived from a woman between 55 and 75 years old in good health.

The CDR3 DNA follows: TGTGCCAGCAGCACAATGGCAGGGGGCAATCAGCCCCAGCATTTT. It yields the protein CASSTMAGGNQPQHF. The chain is built from TRBV7-8 and TRBJ1-5; a weak D match, TRBD1 (6 bases). The length of the CDR3 is 15 residues. Trimming took off 5 bases at V and 2 bases at J, with 13 bases between the two ends. Germline V gene lookup returns CDR1 SGHVS and CDR2 FQNEAQ.